This passage covers 32 T cell receptor beta chains from one sample sequenced in a study of long-term antiretroviral therapy in people with HIV. Investigators performed immunoSEQ version v3.0 at survey level. Sequenced by immunoSEQ multiplex PCR; TCRdb stores in-frame clones only, minus some. The table shows roughly 28,000 clones, with approximately 85% occurring only once. The sample consisted of unsorted PBMCs, taken 2.9 years after starting antiretroviral therapy. These receptors were collected from a man aged 50 to 60 with HIV.

The chain's CDR3 is CASSPPGTRSGELFF. In DNA form, the CDR3 reads TGTGCCAGTAGTCCCCCGGGGACTAGGAGCGGGGAGCTGTTTTTT. This chain links TRBV19 with TRBJ2-2, with 8 bases identical to TRBD2. Germline V gene lookup returns CDR1 LNHDA and CDR2 SQIVND (reference sequence). This CDR3 contains 15 residues. V trimming: 5 bases; J trimming: 7 bases; junction bases outside the gene matches: 9.

This rearrangement joins TRBV7-2 to TRBJ2-5; 10 bases line up with TRBD2. The CDR3 is made up of 16 amino acids. Germline V gene sequence: CDR1 SGHTA, CDR2 FQGNSA. The J segment lost 5 bases and the V segment lost 1 base, leaving 7 bases of the junction unmatched. The CDR3 DNA sequence: TGTGCCAGCAGCTTAGTGAAGCGGGGGGGCCTGGAGACCCAGTACTTC. This encodes CASSLVKRGGLETQYF.

The rearrangement links TRBV30 to TRBJ1-5, with D tentatively TRBD1 (5 bases). Germline assignment: CDR1 GTSNPN and CDR2 SVGIG (reference sequence). Trimming took off 2 bases at V and 4 bases at J, with 9 bases between the two ends. CDR3 size: 13 residues. CDR3 nucleotide sequence: TGTGCCTGGAGTAGGGCAGGGAATCAGCCCCAGCATTTT. It yields the protein CAWSRAGNQPQHF.

The chain employs TRBV9 and TRBJ1-4; D is unresolved. The CDR3 is 15 residues long. Germline V gene data show CDR1 as SGDLS and CDR2 as YYNGEE. Trimming pared 4 bases from V and 3 bases from J, leaving 13 bases between. The CDR3 nucleotides read TGTGCCAGCAGCTTCTCAGTTGAGGCTAATGAAAAACTGTTTTTT. It specifies CASSFSVEANEKLFF.

The gene calls are TRBV4-1 and TRBJ2-7; D possibly corresponds to TRBD1 (7 bases). In germline, CDR1 is MGHRA, CDR2 YSYEKL. V lost 0 bases to trimming and J lost 0 bases, with 12 bases between them. The CDR3 length is 16 residues. In DNA, the CDR3 is TGCGCCAGCAGCCAAGATGGAGGGACAGACTCCTACGAGCAGTACTTC. Protein sequence: CASSQDGGTDSYEQYF.

This chain connects TRBV29-1 to TRBJ1-2, with TRBD1 identical over 9 bases. The CDR3 is 15 amino acids. Unmatched junction bases numbered 9, after V lost 7 bases and J lost 0 bases. CDR1 and CDR2 from the germline V gene are SQVTM and ANQGSEA. The CDR3 sequence is CSALVQGASNYGYTF. As DNA, the CDR3 is TGCAGCGCCTTAGTACAGGGGGCATCTAACTATGGCTACACCTTC. Complete variable domain (other parts from reference TRBV29-1 and TRBJ1-2): SAVISQKPSRDICQRGTSLTIQCQVDSQVTMMFWYRQQPGQSLTLIATANQGSEATYESGFVIDKFPISRPNLTFSTLTVSNMSPEDSSIYLCSALVQGASNYGYTFGSGTRLTVV.

V is TRBV2 and J is TRBJ2-7; 7 nucleotides match TRBD1. From germline, CDR1 is SNHLY and CDR2 FYNNEI. The CDR3 has 18 amino acids. Losses at the gene ends were 1 base for V and 2 bases for J; bases not matched to a gene: 14. CDR3 coding DNA: TGTGCCAGCAGTGAAGGGTTAGGTCGGCAGGGGGACACCTACGAGCAGTACTTC. It specifies CASSEGLGRQGDTYEQYF.

This chain uses TRBV6-7 with TRBJ2-7, with D maybe TRBD1 (6 bases). TRBV6-7 qualifies as an ORF whose function is uncertain. CDR3 length equals 14 residues. V gave up 4 bases and J gave up 2 bases, with 12 bases separating them. The CDR3 is CASSSLGTTYEQYF. CDR3 DNA: TGTGCCAGCAGTTCCCTCGGGACAACCTACGAGCAGTACTTC.

The chain carries TRBV7-8 and TRBJ2-1; 9 bases line up with TRBD1. Germline-derived CDR1 and CDR2 are SGHVS and FQNEAQ. Trimming cost V 3 bases and J 0 bases; bases outside gene matches: 6. CDR3 length equals 17 residues. CDR3 loop: CASSFNGQGSSYNEQFF. The DNA for the CDR3 is TGTGCCAGCAGCTTTAACGGACAGGGGAGCTCCTACAATGAGCAGTTCTTC.

The chain combines TRBV18 with TRBJ1-1; possibly TRBD1 for D (6 bases). Germline-derived CDR1 and CDR2 are KGHSH and LQKENI. The CDR3 length is 14 residues. Trimming cost V 3 bases and J 6 bases, with 14 bases left between them. CDR3 nucleotides: TGTGCCAGCTCACCCAGGGGAATTGGGTCTGAAGCTTTCTTT. This gives the protein CASSPRGIGSEAFF.

The V gene is TRBV27, the J gene TRBJ2-5; TRBD2 matches 12 bases. V lost 3 bases, J lost 1 base, and 3 bases stayed unmatched. Looked up from germline, CDR1 is MNHEY and CDR2 is SMNVEV (reference sequence). The CDR3 extends over 16 amino acids. The CDR3 bases are TGTGCCAGCAGTTTCCTACTAGCGGGGGGCCAAGAGACCCAGTACTTC. Encoded protein: CASSFLLAGGQETQYF.

The chain has TRBV5-6 and TRBJ2-7; the D gene is possibly TRBD1 (6 bases). CDR1 is SGHDT and CDR2 is YYEEEE in the germline V gene. This CDR3 spans 13 amino acids. Trimming took off 0 bases at V and 3 bases at J, with 7 bases between the two ends. The CDR3 coding sequence is TGTGCCAGCAGCTTGGTGGGACACTACGAGCAGTACTTC. Its translation: CASSLVGHYEQYF.

The rearrangement uses TRBV6-5 and TRBJ1-6; possible D gene TRBD1, 6 bases. The germline V gene encodes CDR1 MNHEY and CDR2 SVGAGI. This CDR3 has 15 amino acids. The germline V and J ends were trimmed by 0 bases and 10 bases, with 13 bases remaining between them. CDR3 DNA: TGTGCCAGCAGTTACTCCCCGGCGGGGGCCTCACCCCTCCACTTT. Its translation: CASSYSPAGASPLHF.

This clone has a handful of counts. The V call is TRBV4-2, the J call TRBJ2-1, with 11 bases aligning to TRBD2. The V and J ends lost 4 bases and 10 bases, in that order; junction bases with no gene match: 12. Germline V lookup: CDR1 LGHNA, CDR2 YNFKEQ. The CDR3 totals 16 residues. The chain's CDR3 is CASSPLAGGNLDEQFF. The CDR3 bases are TGTGCCAGCAGCCCTTTAGCGGGGGGGAACCTTGACGAGCAGTTCTTC.

The CDR3 DNA is TGTGCCAGCAGGGGAAATCAGCCCCAGCATTTT. Translation: CASRGNQPQHF. J is TRBJ1-5 and V is TRBV6-6; no clear D gene. This CDR3 region has 11 residues. Trimming took off 6 bases at V and 4 bases at J, with 4 bases between the two ends. Germline loops: CDR1 MNHNY, CDR2 SVGAGI (reference sequence).

The V call is TRBV29-1, the J call TRBJ2-7; no firm D call. V gave up 1 base and J gave up 1 base, with 5 bases separating them. CDR3 length: 12 residues. The germline V gene has CDR1 SQVTM and CDR2 ANQGSEA. The CDR3 sequence: CSVEGMSYEQYF. CDR3 coding DNA: TGCAGCGTTGAAGGGATGTCCTACGAGCAGTACTTC.

The chain uses TRBV6-6 and TRBJ1-1; weak D call: TRBD1 (5 bases). Per germline, CDR1 MNHNY and CDR2 SVGAGI (reference sequence). This CDR3 spans 15 amino acids. V was shortened by 2 bases and J by 1 base, with 11 bases between the two germline ends. DNA for the CDR3: TGTGCCAGCAGTTACCTGGGGACGGCGAACACTGAAGCTTTCTTT. Translating it yields CASSYLGTANTEAFF.

This chain uses TRBV5-1 with TRBJ2-3; D may be TRBD2 (5 bases). Trimming removed 5 bases at V and 1 base at J, with 23 bases between. Germline V lookup: CDR1 SGHRS, CDR2 YFSETQ. The CDR3 is made up of 18 amino acids. Written as DNA, the CDR3 is TGCGCCAGCAGACTTTGGGTCGTTTCGGGGAACGGCACAGATACGCAGTATTTT. It translates to CASRLWVVSGNGTDTQYF.

The CDR3 is CASSFGGSGELFF. The CDR3 coding sequence is TGTGCCAGCAGCTTCGGGGGTTCCGGGGAGCTGTTTTTT. V gene TRBV13 combines with J gene TRBJ2-2; D perhaps matches TRBD2 (6 bases). Trimming removed 3 bases at V and 6 bases at J, with 8 bases between. The V gene's germline CDR1 is PRHDT and CDR2 FYEKMQ (reference sequence). CDR3 size: 13 residues.

The chain carries TRBV5-1 and TRBJ2-2, with 7 bases aligning to TRBD1. V shed 4 bases and J 3 bases; nucleotides not matched to a gene: 6. Germline loops: CDR1 SGHRS, CDR2 YFSETQ. This CDR3 has 15 residues. The CDR3 DNA reads as TGCGCCAGCAGCGGCACAGGGGACGACACCGGGGAGCTGTTTTTT. This translates into CASSGTGDDTGELFF.

V gene TRBV2 combines with J gene TRBJ2-7; 9 nucleotides agree with TRBD2. The germline V gene has CDR1 SNHLY and CDR2 FYNNEI. There are 16 residues in the CDR3. The trim removed 5 bases at V and 3 bases at J, leaving 11 bases unmatched. The CDR3 DNA follows: TGTGCCAGCAGTTGGGGGGGGCGGGAGGGCGGCTACGAGCAGTACTTC. Its protein is CASSWGGREGGYEQYF.

The chain links TRBV5-5 to TRBJ2-7, with D hard to call. The CDR3 contains 11 residues. Germline CDR1 SGHKS, CDR2 YYEKEE (reference sequence). Trimming took off 2 bases at V and 2 bases at J, with 2 bases between the two ends. For the CDR3, the DNA is TGTGCCAGCAGCTTAACCTACGAGCAGTACTTC. As protein: CASSLTYEQYF.

The chain carries TRBV2 and TRBJ1-5; TRBD1 matches at 11 bases. Trimming cost V 6 bases and J 6 bases; bases outside gene matches: 7. This CDR3 has 15 amino acids. The germline gives CDR1 SNHLY, CDR2 FYNNEI. This CDR3 is CASSSGTGGFQPQHF. Here the CDR3 DNA reads TGTGCCAGCAGCTCCGGGACAGGGGGTTTTCAGCCCCAGCATTTT.

The chain employs TRBV7-9 and TRBJ1-2, with TRBD1 matching over 10 bases. The germline V gene encodes CDR1 SEHNR and CDR2 FQNEAQ (reference sequence). This CDR3 contains 13 residues. Trimming at V came to 6 bases and at J to 6 bases, leaving 4 bases not matched to a gene. The CDR3 spells CASRFGTGDGYTF. DNA of the CDR3: TGTGCCAGCAGGTTCGGGACAGGGGATGGCTACACCTTC.

V and J are TRBV25-1 and TRBJ2-3; no firm D call. This CDR3 has 13 amino acids. Trimming pared 3 bases from V and 0 bases from J, leaving 4 bases between. Germline V gene lookup returns CDR1 MGHDK and CDR2 SYGVNS. Here the CDR3 reads CASSDPSTDTQYF. Written as DNA, the CDR3 is TGTGCCAGCAGTGACCCTAGCACAGATACGCAGTATTTT.

The chain employs TRBV7-9 and TRBJ2-2; 12 bases fit TRBD2. V was pared by 4 bases and J by 3 bases, with 6 bases of the junction left unmatched. Germline CDR1 is SEHNR and CDR2 is FQNEAQ (reference sequence). The CDR3 runs to 17 residues. The DNA for the CDR3 is TGTGCCAGCAGCTCTAAAAGACTAGCGGGGGACACCGGGGAGCTGTTTTTT. It yields the protein CASSSKRLAGDTGELFF.

The chain carries TRBV29-1 and TRBJ1-1; 8 bases are a match to TRBD1. The V gene's germline CDR1 is SQVTM and CDR2 ANQGSEA. J gave up 11 bases and V 6 bases, and 17 bases lay outside the gene matches. The CDR3 spans 14 residues. In DNA form, the CDR3 reads TGCAGCGTCTATGTTCCTGGACAGGGACCCGGGGCTTTCTTT. Its protein product is CSVYVPGQGPGAFF.

The chain combines TRBV5-4 with TRBJ1-4; D ambiguous. Germline values: CDR1 SGHNT, CDR2 YYREEE (reference sequence). Trimming left V 4 bases short and J 5 bases short, with 9 bases between. The CDR3 loop spans 13 amino acids. The CDR3 DNA reads TGTGCCAGCAGCGCCGGCCGGAATGAAAAACTGTTTTTT. Its translation: CASSAGRNEKLFF.

This sequence joins TRBV7-2 and TRBJ2-1, with 12 bases that match TRBD2. The CDR3 runs to 16 residues. Germline CDR1 SGHTA, CDR2 FQGNSA. Germline trimming cut 5 bases from V and 8 bases from J; bases unmatched to any gene: 10. This CDR3 is CASSPPGLAGGHEQFF. DNA of the CDR3: TGTGCCAGCAGCCCCCCTGGGCTAGCGGGGGGGCATGAGCAGTTCTTC.

The rearrangement uses TRBV5-8 and TRBJ1-1, with D perhaps TRBD1 (5 bases). V lost 2 bases to trimming and J lost 7 bases, with 9 bases between them. The CDR3 contains 12 residues. Germline V gene lookup returns CDR1 SGHTS and CDR2 YDEGEE. For the CDR3, the DNA is TGTGCCAGCAGCTTCGTTGACAGTGAAGCTTTCTTT. Its protein is CASSFVDSEAFF. Full variable domain (remainder filled in from reference TRBV5-8 and TRBJ1-1): EAGVTQSPTHLIKTRGQQATLRCSPISGHTSVYWYQQALGLGLQFLLWYDEGEERNRGNFPPRFSGRQFPNYSSELNVNALELEDSALYLCASSFVDSEAFFGQGTRLTVV.

The chain combines TRBV28 with TRBJ1-2; 9 bases are shared with TRBD1. V was pared by 8 bases and J by 7 bases, with 2 bases of the junction left unmatched. Per germline, CDR1 MDHEN and CDR2 SYDVKM. The CDR3 spans 11 residues. CDR3 sequence (DNA): TGTGCCAGCTGGACAGGGGTTGGCTACACCTTC. It codes for CASWTGVGYTF.

The chain combines TRBV7-9 with TRBJ1-4; no reliable D call. V gave up 5 bases and J gave up 6 bases, with 16 bases separating them. The CDR3 is 15 amino acids. Germline V gene sequence: CDR1 SEHNR, CDR2 FQNEAQ (reference sequence). The CDR3 here is CASSPPWVADEKLFF. In DNA, the CDR3 is TGTGCCAGCAGCCCCCCTTGGGTGGCAGATGAAAAACTGTTTTTT.